This T cell receptor beta chain came from a study of T-cell memory formation after mild COVID-19. TCRdb processed the 5' RACE reads anew with MiXCR; each CDR3 protein has one entry. This sample carries 300,000 to 400,000 distinct CDR3 sequences, around 13% of them seen once, and the ten largest clones take about a fifth. This clonotype came up a few times. V was clipped by 6 bases and J by 0 bases; unmatched bases: 12. The CDR3 runs to 18 residues. The V gene's germline CDR1 is MNHEY and CDR2 SVGAGI. The gene calls are TRBV6-5 and TRBJ1-4, with 8 nucleotides matching TRBD1. Sequencing was carried out using PBMCs or a T cell subset sorted from them (not recorded which). This receptor was taken from a man between 18 and 35 years old who had mild COVID-19 (a few samples of this study predate the infection). Cell type and time point are not known. As DNA, the CDR3 is TGTGCCAGCAGGACTCACGGACAGGGCGTGGCAACTAATGAAAAACTGTTTTTT. This gives the protein CASRTHGQGVATNEKLFF.